This TCR beta chain was identified during a study of beta chain features in type 1 diabetes. Study in general: Sorted cells from all samples, numbering 107,917,701, were examined. The study's findings and limits: There was a moderate but significant shortening of TCRB CDR3s in all four CD4+ subsets of Type 1 diabetes patients. Whether HLA type affects TCRB rearrangement stayed undetermined in the present work.

The study reverse transcribed the entire isolated RNA, so it sequenced expressed TCRB transcripts. The assay was immunoSEQ multiplex PCR, and TCRdb's table has in-frame clones only and misses some. The sample carries approximately 250,000 clones, under 13% recorded once. Comment on this clone: Its antigen is still unknown.

Sampling consisted of one heparinised blood draw per donor, averaging about 116 mL. Central memory, naive, regulatory and stem cell-like memory CD4+ cells were sorted by CD45RO/CCR7/CD25/CD127/CD95/CD27. This CDR3 is 14 amino acids long. Per the germline V gene, CDR1 is MNHEY and CDR2 is SVGAGI. The ends were cut back, 7 bases at V and 1 base at J, with 13 bases in the middle. The V call is TRBV6-5, the J call TRBJ1-1, with D possibly matching TRBD1 (6 bases). The sequence was obtained from a man aged 25 to 40 with type 1 diabetes. The sample was naive CD4+ T cells from blood. The CDR3, as DNA: TGTGCCAGCAACCTACAGGGCCGGAACACTGAAGCTTTCTTT. This codes for CASNLQGRNTEAFF.